A single sample is the source of the 9 T cell receptor beta chains below, sequenced in a study of blood T cell repertoires in COVID-19. Some clones are missing from TCRdb's copy, which holds only in-frame ones; the method was immunoSEQ multiplex PCR. This table holds hundreds of thousands of clones, around 90% found once. The sample was peripheral blood. Every receptor here comes from a young man with active or convalescent COVID-19.

This chain connects TRBV27 to TRBJ2-1, with a weak D call TRBD1 (6 bases). This CDR3 comprises 14 residues. The V gene lost 3 bases and the J gene lost 5 bases, with 11 bases spanning the gap. Looked up from germline, CDR1 is MNHEY and CDR2 is SMNVEV (reference sequence). The CDR3, as DNA: TGTGCCAGCAGTTTGTTTCCAGGGGACAATGAGCAGTTCTTC. It encodes CASSLFPGDNEQFF.

The rearrangement uses TRBV7-9 and TRBJ2-3, with 13 bases aligning to TRBD2. V shed 5 bases, J shed 2 bases, and the junction held 4 bases outside the gene matches. The CDR3 sequence is 16 residues long. CDR1 is SEHNR, CDR2 FQNEAQ, per germline (reference sequence). CDR3 residues: CASSPGTSGATDTQYF. The CDR3 nucleotides read TGTGCCAGCAGCCCGGGGACTAGCGGGGCCACAGATACGCAGTATTTT.

The chain couples TRBV19 to TRBJ2-3; the match to TRBD1 covers 8 bases. This CDR3 is 12 amino acids long. Germline assignment: CDR1 LNHDA and CDR2 SQIVND (reference sequence). J lost 3 bases, V lost 8 bases, and 1 base had no gene match. The CDR3 here is CASRQGTDTQYF. As DNA, the CDR3 is TGTGCCAGTCGACAGGGGACAGATACGCAGTATTTT.

This chain links TRBV10-2 with TRBJ1-3; D unclear. V was pared by 5 bases and J by 2 bases, with 4 bases between. The germline gives CDR1 WSHSY, CDR2 SAAADI. This CDR3 comprises 12 residues. Written as DNA, the CDR3 is TGCGCCAGCAGTTCCGCTGGAAACACCATATATTTT. This sequence encodes CASSSAGNTIYF.

As DNA, the CDR3 is TGTGCCACCAGCAGAGATAGGCTAGCGGGGGGGCGTACCGGGGAGCTGTTTTTT. Its translation is CATSRDRLAGGRTGELFF. The chain has TRBV15 and TRBJ2-2; 12 positions agree with TRBD2. Germline V gives CDR1 LNHNV, CDR2 YYDKDF (reference sequence). The CDR3 totals 18 residues. V was clipped by 0 bases and J by 5 bases; unmatched bases: 7.

For the CDR3, the DNA is TGTGCCAGCAGCTTCGTCTCCTCGGGCACAGATACGCAGTATTTT. Its translation is CASSFVSSGTDTQYF. The V call is TRBV11-2, the J call TRBJ2-3; D remains unclear. V dropped 3 bases and J dropped 1 base, with 11 bases sitting between them. Germline V gene lookup returns CDR1 SGHAT and CDR2 FQNNGV. The CDR3 consists of 15 residues.

The chain uses TRBV4-1 and TRBJ2-7; D not certain. Germline assignment: CDR1 MGHRA and CDR2 YSYEKL. The CDR3 extends over 16 amino acids. The V and J ends lost 3 bases and 4 bases respectively, with 19 bases between them. CDR3 DNA sequence: TGCGCCAGCAGCCAGGGCCGATCTTCCCTTAGATACGAGCAGTACTTC. This codes for CASSQGRSSLRYEQYF.

The chain carries TRBV18 and TRBJ1-5, with TRBD1 matching over 12 bases. The CDR3 runs 18 residues. The V gene end was trimmed by 2 bases and the J gene end by 7 bases; junction bases not matched to a gene: 12. Germline-derived CDR1 and CDR2 are KGHSH and LQKENI. The CDR3 DNA sequence: TGTGCCAGCTCACCAACGGGACAGGGGGCCTTAGTAGACCAGCCCCAGCATTTT. Its translation is CASSPTGQGALVDQPQHF.

The chain carries TRBV27 and TRBJ2-7; weak D call: TRBD1 (5 bases). Trimming cost V 6 bases and J 2 bases, with 20 bases left between them. CDR1 MNHEY and CDR2 SMNVEV come from the germline V gene (reference sequence). This CDR3 is 16 amino acids long. CDR3 loop: CASSHNPTGTAYEQYF. The CDR3 nucleotides read TGTGCCAGCAGCCACAATCCTACAGGTACCGCCTACGAGCAGTACTTC.